What follows are 3 T cell receptor beta chains derived from one specimen sequenced in a study of CD8+ T cells in alopecia areata. The treatment is: oral pan-JAK inhibitor, 5-10 mg twice daily. Following RNA extraction, reverse transcription yielded cDNA that acted as the sequencing template. This table comes from immunoSEQ multiplex PCR, and its TCRdb copy is limited to in-frame clones, with some not included. The sample yields approximately 200,000 clones, more than 55% seen once. The sample in question was CD4+ T cells sorted from blood, obtained at week 4, from a patient treated with tofacitinib. The receptors derive from a human donor with alopecia areata.

This clone was seen at least ten times. The chain carries TRBV2 and TRBJ2-1; possibly TRBD1 for D (6 bases). The CDR3 runs 11 residues. The V end lost 6 bases, the J end lost 14 bases, and 14 bases lay between the germline ends. CDR1 is SNHLY and CDR2 is FYNNEI in the germline V gene. CDR3 DNA sequence: TGTGCCAGCAGGGCCGCGGACAGTAAGTTCTTC. As protein: CASRAADSKFF.

The chain combines TRBV25-1 with TRBJ2-3; 10 nucleotides match TRBD2. CDR1 and CDR2 from the germline V gene are MGHDK and SYGVNS. With V trimmed by 7 bases and J by 8 bases, 12 bases remained unmatched. The CDR3 is made up of 15 amino acids. CDR3 bases: TGTGCCAGCACTGAGGAGCGGGAGGGCCGGGGTACGCAGTATTTT. As protein: CASTEEREGRGTQYF.

J is TRBJ2-5 and V is TRBV30, with D hard to call. The germline gives CDR1 GTSNPN, CDR2 SVGIG (reference sequence). V lost 4 bases and J 4 bases, leaving 10 bases between the germline ends. This CDR3 has 12 amino acids. The CDR3 here is CAWKAEPETQYF. CDR3 coding DNA: TGTGCCTGGAAGGCGGAGCCAGAGACCCAGTACTTC.